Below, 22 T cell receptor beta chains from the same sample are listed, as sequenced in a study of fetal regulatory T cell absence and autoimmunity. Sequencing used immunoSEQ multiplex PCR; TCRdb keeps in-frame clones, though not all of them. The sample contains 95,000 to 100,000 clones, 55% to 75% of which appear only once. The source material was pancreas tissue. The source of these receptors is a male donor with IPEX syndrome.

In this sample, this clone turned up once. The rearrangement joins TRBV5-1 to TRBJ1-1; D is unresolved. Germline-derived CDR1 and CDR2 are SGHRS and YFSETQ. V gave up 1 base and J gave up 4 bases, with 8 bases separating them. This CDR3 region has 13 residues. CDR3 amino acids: CASSLMYSTEAFF. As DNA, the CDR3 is TGCGCCAGCAGCTTGATGTACTCCACTGAAGCTTTCTTT.

The CDR3 DNA reads TGTGCCAGCAGTTTATGGACTAGCGGGAGCAATGAGCAGTTCTTC. This sequence encodes CASSLWTSGSNEQFF. The chain employs TRBV27 and TRBJ2-1, with 13 positions matching TRBD2. With 1 base clipped from V and 6 bases from J, the junction kept 0 bases outside the gene matches. In germline, CDR1 is MNHEY, CDR2 SMNVEV (reference sequence). There are 15 residues in the CDR3.

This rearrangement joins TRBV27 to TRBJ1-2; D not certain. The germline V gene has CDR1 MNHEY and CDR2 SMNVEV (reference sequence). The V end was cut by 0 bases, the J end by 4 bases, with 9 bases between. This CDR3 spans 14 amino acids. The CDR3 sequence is CASSLSAGLYGYTF. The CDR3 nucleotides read TGTGCCAGCAGTTTATCGGCCGGGCTCTATGGCTACACCTTC.

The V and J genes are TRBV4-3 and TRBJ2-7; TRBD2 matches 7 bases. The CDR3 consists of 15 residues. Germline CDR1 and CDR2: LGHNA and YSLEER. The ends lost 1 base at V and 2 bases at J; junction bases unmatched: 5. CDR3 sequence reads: CASSQVGGSTYEQYF. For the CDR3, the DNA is TGCGCCAGCAGCCAAGTGGGGGGGTCTACCTACGAGCAGTACTTC.

The CDR3 DNA reads TGTGCCAGCAGCTTAGTCTTCCGGCGGGGGAGACAAGAGACCCAGTACTTC. It is translated as CASSLVFRRGRQETQYF. The rearrangement joins TRBV7-9 to TRBJ2-5, with 7 bases fitting TRBD2. The trim removed 1 base at V and 2 bases at J, leaving 10 bases unmatched. CDR1 is SEHNR and CDR2 is FQNEAQ in the germline V gene (reference sequence). There are 17 residues in the CDR3. Full variable domain (remainder filled in from reference TRBV7-9 and TRBJ2-5): DTGVSQNPRHKITKRGQNVTFRCDPISEHNRLYWYRQTLGQGPEFLTYFQNEAQLEKSRLLSDRFSAERPKGSFSTLEIQRTEQGDSAMYLCASSLVFRRGRQETQYFGPGTRLLVL.

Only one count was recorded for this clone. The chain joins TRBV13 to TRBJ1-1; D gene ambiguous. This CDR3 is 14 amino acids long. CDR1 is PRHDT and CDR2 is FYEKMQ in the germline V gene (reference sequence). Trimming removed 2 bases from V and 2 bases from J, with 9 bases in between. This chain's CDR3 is CASSLFSDNTEAFF. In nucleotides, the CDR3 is TGTGCCAGCAGCTTATTCTCGGATAACACTGAAGCTTTCTTT. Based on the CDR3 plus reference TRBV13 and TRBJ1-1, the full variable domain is AAGVIQSPRHLIKEKRETATLKCYPIPRHDTVYWYQQGPGQDPQFLISFYEKMQSDKGSIPDRFSAQQFSDYHSELNMSSLELGDSALYFCASSLFSDNTEAFFGQGTRLTVV.

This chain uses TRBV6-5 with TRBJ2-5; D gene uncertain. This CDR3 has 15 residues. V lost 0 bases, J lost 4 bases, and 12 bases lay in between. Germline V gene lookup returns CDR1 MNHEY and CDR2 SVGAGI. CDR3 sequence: CASSYSNIRRETQYF. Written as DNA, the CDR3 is TGTGCCAGCAGTTACTCCAACATTCGGAGAGAGACCCAGTACTTC.

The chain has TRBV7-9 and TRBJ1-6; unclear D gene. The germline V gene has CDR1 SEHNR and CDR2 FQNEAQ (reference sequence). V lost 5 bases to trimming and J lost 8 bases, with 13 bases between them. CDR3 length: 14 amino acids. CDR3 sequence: CASSIGPDHSPLHF. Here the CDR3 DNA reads TGTGCCAGCAGCATAGGGCCCGATCATTCACCCCTCCACTTT.

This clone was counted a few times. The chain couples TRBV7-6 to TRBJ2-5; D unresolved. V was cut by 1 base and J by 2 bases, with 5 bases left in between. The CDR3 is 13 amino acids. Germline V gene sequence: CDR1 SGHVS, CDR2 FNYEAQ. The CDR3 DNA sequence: TGTGCCAGCAGCTTAGGGAGTCAAGAGACCCAGTACTTC. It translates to CASSLGSQETQYF.

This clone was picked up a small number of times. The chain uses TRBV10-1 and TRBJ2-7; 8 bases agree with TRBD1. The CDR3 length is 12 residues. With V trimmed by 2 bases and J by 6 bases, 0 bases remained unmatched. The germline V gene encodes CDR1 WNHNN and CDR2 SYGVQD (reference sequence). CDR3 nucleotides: TGCGCCAGCAGTGAGACAGGGGGCGAGCAGTACTTC. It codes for CASSETGGEQYF.

CDR3 nucleotide sequence: TGTGCCAGCAGCCTAGCGGGAGGGACCTCCTACGAGCAGTACTTC. The encoded protein is CASSLAGGTSYEQYF. J is TRBJ2-7 and V is TRBV13, with 12 bases identical to TRBD2. V lost 5 bases to trimming and J lost 0 bases; unmatched junction nucleotides: 2. In germline, CDR1 is PRHDT, CDR2 FYEKMQ (reference sequence). The CDR3 consists of 15 residues.

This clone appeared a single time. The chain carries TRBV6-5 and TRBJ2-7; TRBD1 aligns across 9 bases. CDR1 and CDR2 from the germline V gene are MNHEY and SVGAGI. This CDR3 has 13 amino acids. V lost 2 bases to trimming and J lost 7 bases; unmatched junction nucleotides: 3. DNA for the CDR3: TGTGCCAGCAGTTACGACAGGGGGGAGGAGCAGTACTTC. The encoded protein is CASSYDRGEEQYF.

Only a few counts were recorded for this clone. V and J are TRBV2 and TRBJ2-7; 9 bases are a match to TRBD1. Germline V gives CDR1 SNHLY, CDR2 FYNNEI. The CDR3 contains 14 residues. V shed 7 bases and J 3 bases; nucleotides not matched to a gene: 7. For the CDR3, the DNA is TGTGCCAGCATCGGGACAGGGAATGACTACGAGCAGTACTTC. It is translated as CASIGTGNDYEQYF.

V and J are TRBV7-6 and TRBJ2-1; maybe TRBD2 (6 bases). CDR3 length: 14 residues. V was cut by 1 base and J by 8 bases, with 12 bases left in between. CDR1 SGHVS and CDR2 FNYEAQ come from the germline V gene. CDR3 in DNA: TGTGCCAGCAGCTTAGTAGGATCGGGAGATGAGCAGTTCTTC. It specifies CASSLVGSGDEQFF.

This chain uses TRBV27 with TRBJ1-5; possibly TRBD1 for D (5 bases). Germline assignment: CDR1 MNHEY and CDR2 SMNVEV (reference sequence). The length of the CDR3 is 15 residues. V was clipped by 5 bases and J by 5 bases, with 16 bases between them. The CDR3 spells CASSPLARDHQPQHF. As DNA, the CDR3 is TGTGCCAGCAGTCCCTTAGCCCGGGACCATCAGCCCCAGCATTTT.

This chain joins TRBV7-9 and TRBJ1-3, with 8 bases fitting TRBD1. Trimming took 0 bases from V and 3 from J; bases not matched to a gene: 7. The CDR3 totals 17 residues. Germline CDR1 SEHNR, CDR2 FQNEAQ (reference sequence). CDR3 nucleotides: TGTGCCAGCAGCTTAGCGTTCCAGGGGGCGTTTGGAAACACCATATATTTT. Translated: CASSLAFQGAFGNTIYF. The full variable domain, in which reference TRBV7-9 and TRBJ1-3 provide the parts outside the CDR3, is DTGVSQNPRHKITKRGQNVTFRCDPISEHNRLYWYRQTLGQGPEFLTYFQNEAQLEKSRLLSDRFSAERPKGSFSTLEIQRTEQGDSAMYLCASSLAFQGAFGNTIYFGEGSWLTVV.

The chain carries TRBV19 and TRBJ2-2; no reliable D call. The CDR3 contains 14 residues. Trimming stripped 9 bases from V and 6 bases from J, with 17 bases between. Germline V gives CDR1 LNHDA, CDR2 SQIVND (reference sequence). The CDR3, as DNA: TGTGCCAGCGGACGCCAACACTTCCCCGGGGAGCTGTTTTTT. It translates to CASGRQHFPGELFF.

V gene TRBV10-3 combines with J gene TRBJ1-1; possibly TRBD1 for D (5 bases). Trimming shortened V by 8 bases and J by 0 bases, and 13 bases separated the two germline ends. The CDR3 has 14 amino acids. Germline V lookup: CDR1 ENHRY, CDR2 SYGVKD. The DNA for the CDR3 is TGTGCCATCGCGGGGGGGGAGGTGAACACTGAAGCTTTCTTT. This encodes CAIAGGEVNTEAFF.

The CDR3 sequence: CASSVVRTGGESVYGYTF. The CDR3 DNA follows: TGTGCCAGCAGCGTAGTTCGTACAGGGGGCGAGTCTGTCTATGGCTACACCTTC. The rearrangement links TRBV9 to TRBJ1-2, with TRBD1 identical over 9 bases. The germline V gene encodes CDR1 SGDLS and CDR2 YYNGEE. After removal of 0 bases from V and 4 bases from J, the junction contained 13 bases not matched to a gene. The CDR3 is 18 residues long.

CDR3 residues: CASSLGRGGGGETQYF. In DNA form, the CDR3 reads TGTGCCAGCAGCTTGGGCCGAGGAGGGGGCGGAGAGACCCAGTACTTC. V usage is TRBV5-4 and J usage is TRBJ2-5, with D perhaps matching TRBD1 (7 bases). The V and J ends lost 0 bases and 4 bases respectively, with 16 bases between them. From germline, CDR1 is SGHNT and CDR2 YYREEE (reference sequence). The CDR3 has 16 residues.

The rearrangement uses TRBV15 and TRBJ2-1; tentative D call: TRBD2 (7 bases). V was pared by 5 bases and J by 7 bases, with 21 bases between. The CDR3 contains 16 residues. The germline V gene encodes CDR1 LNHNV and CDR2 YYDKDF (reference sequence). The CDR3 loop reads CATSDSTGRERNEQFF. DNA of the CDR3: TGTGCCACCAGCGATTCAACAGGGAGGGAGAGAAATGAGCAGTTCTTC.

The CDR3 sequence is CASSPTIYTGELFF. CDR3 DNA: TGTGCCAGCAGCCCGACTATCTACACCGGGGAGCTGTTTTTT. The chain employs TRBV9 and TRBJ2-2, with D possibly being TRBD2 (5 bases). The CDR3 has 14 residues. CDR1 is SGDLS and CDR2 is YYNGEE in the germline V gene. Trimming cost V 4 bases and J 3 bases, with 10 bases left between them.